This TCR beta chain appears in the sequencing data of a study of cytomegalovirus exposure and HLA in healthy donors. Trimming took 3 bases from V and 9 from J; bases not matched to a gene: 6. Germline lookup yields CDR1 WSHSY and CDR2 SAAADI. The CDR3 spans 15 residues. This clone has a single count. The target antigen is unknown. Repertoires were generated with immunoSEQ multiplex PCR, while TCRdb's copy carries only in-frame clones and drops some. Of tens of thousands of clones listed, 90% to 95% are singletons. Broader study findings: Confirmation in vitro established that a few CMV-associated chains were specific for CMV antigens. The study put 150 or so TCR beta chains on its list as cytomegalovirus-associated. Reports showed the classifier diagnosing cytomegalovirus status with high specificity and sensitivity.

This clonotype was sampled from a woman between 18 and 29 years old in good health and CMV-seropositive. V is TRBV10-2 and J is TRBJ1-6, with TRBD1 matching 9 bases. Sequencing input: PBMCs. CDR3 coding DNA: TGCGCCAGCAGTGAACGGGACAGGGTCTCTTCACCCCTCCACTTT. As protein: CASSERDRVSSPLHF.